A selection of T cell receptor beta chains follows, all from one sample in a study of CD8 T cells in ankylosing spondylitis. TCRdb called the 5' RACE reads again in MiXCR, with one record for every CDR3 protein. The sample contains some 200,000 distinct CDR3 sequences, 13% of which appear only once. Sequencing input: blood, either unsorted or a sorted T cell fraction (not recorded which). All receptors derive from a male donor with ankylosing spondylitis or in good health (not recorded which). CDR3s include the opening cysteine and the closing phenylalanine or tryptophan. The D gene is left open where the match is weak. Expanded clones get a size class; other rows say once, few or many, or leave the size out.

CDR3 DNA: TGTGCCAGCAGCCGGCTCGGGGAGACCCAGTACTTC
CDR3 protein: CASSRLGETQYF
V gene: TRBV3-1
D gene: NA
clone size: few
J gene: TRBJ2-5
CDR3 length: 12

CDR3 DNA: TGTGCCAGCAGTGTTAAATTGGGCATGAACACTGAAGCTTTCTTT
CDR3 protein: CASSVKLGMNTEAFF
V gene: TRBV6-4
D gene: NA
clone size: few
J gene: TRBJ1-1
CDR3 length: 15

CDR3 DNA: TGTGCCAGCAGCTTATATGGGCCTGAAGAGCAGTACTTC
CDR3 protein: CASSLYGPEEQYF
V gene: TRBV5-6
D gene: NA
clone size: NA
J gene: TRBJ2-7
CDR3 length: 13

CDR3 DNA: TGTGCCAGCAGGCGGACTAGCGGGAGGGTCTACGAGCAGTACTTC
CDR3 protein: CASRRTSGRVYEQYF
V gene: TRBV28
D gene: TRBD2
clone size: few
J gene: TRBJ2-7
CDR3 length: 15

CDR3 DNA: TGTGCCAGCAGTACCCCGGGACCGCGGGAGGGAAGCACAGATACGCAGTATTTT
CDR3 protein: CASSTPGPREGSTDTQYF
V gene: TRBV6-2/TRBV6-3
D gene: TRBD2
clone size: NA
J gene: TRBJ2-3
CDR3 length: 18

CDR3 DNA: TGTGCCAGGAGGCCCGGGACATCTACTAACGCCCTCCACTTT
CDR3 protein: CARRPGTSTNALHF
V gene: TRBV2
D gene: NA
clone size: NA
J gene: TRBJ1-6
CDR3 length: 14

CDR3 DNA: TGTGCCAGCAGCGTAGGACTAGCCCCCGGCAATGAGCAGTTCTTC
CDR3 protein: CASSVGLAPGNEQFF
V gene: TRBV9
D gene: TRBD2
clone size: NA
J gene: TRBJ2-1
CDR3 length: 15

CDR3 DNA: TGTGCCAGCAGCTTAGAGCTTGACAGGGAACTGTACTTC
CDR3 protein: CASSLELDRELYF
V gene: TRBV11-2
D gene: TRBD1
clone size: NA
J gene: TRBJ2-5
CDR3 length: 13

CDR3 DNA: TGTGCCAGCAGCTTAGAGGGGAATGAAGCTTTCTTT
CDR3 protein: CASSLEGNEAFF
V gene: TRBV7-8
D gene: NA
clone size: few
J gene: TRBJ1-1
CDR3 length: 12

CDR3 DNA: TGTGCCAGCACCTACAGGGCCGACGAGCAGTACTTC
CDR3 protein: CASTYRADEQYF
V gene: TRBV11-3
D gene: NA
clone size: NA
J gene: TRBJ2-7
CDR3 length: 12